Below are 32 T cell receptor beta chains sequenced from a single sample in a study of Graves' ophthalmopathy and Graves' hyperthyroidism. RNA transcripts were the template, and TCR beta CDR3 regions were amplified from them. A first-round RT-PCR used HTBI primers, followed by a second-round multiplex PCR. TCRdb ran MiXCR on the multiplex PCR reads and lists one entry per CDR3 protein. The sample lists over a million distinct CDR3 sequences, less than 45% seen once, with around 10% in the top ten. The sequencing input was peripheral blood or thyroid tissue (not recorded which). These receptors all come from an adult man with Graves' hyperthyroidism.

This clonotype was seen repeatedly, ten times or more. The chain combines TRBV7-2 with TRBJ1-2; D is possibly TRBD1 (6 bases). Germline V CDR1 and CDR2: SGHTA, FQGNSA. This CDR3 spans 15 amino acids. The V end was cut by 5 bases, the J end by 0 bases, with 13 bases between. In DNA, the CDR3 is TGTGCCAGCAGCCCAGGGGTCAGGACTAACTATGGCTACACCTTC. It codes for CASSPGVRTNYGYTF.

The rearrangement uses TRBV12-3 or TRBV12-4 and TRBJ2-7; no firm D call. CDR3 length equals 15 residues. The ends were cut back, 9 bases at V and 0 bases at J, with 18 bases in the middle. The CDR3 DNA reads TGTGCCAGTTCGTACGCGGCTTCCAGCTCCTACGAGCAGTACTTC. Its translation: CASSYAASSSYEQYF.

The chain is built from TRBV24-1 and TRBJ1-5; 10 bases are shared with TRBD1. V lost 9 bases and J lost 6; bases outside the gene matches: 1. Germline V CDR1 and CDR2: KGHDR, SFDVKD. The length of the CDR3 is 12 residues. The CDR3 nucleotides are TGTGCCACCGGACAGGGGGTTCAGCCCCAGCATTTT. It specifies CATGQGVQPQHF.

This clonotype was observed many times. The chain employs TRBV9 and TRBJ1-6, with a possible D match to TRBD1 (6 bases). Germline CDR1 SGDLS, CDR2 YYNGEE. This CDR3 comprises 16 residues. Trimming left V 3 bases short and J 0 bases short, with 10 bases between. CDR3 sequence: CASSEGQSSYNSPLHF. For the CDR3, the DNA is TGTGCCAGCAGCGAAGGACAGAGCTCCTATAATTCACCCCTCCACTTT.

This clonotype has a count of ten or more. This chain joins TRBV29-1 and TRBJ1-2; D unresolved. The V end was cut by 0 bases, the J end by 9 bases, with 11 bases between. Germline V gene sequence: CDR1 SQVTM, CDR2 ANQGSEA. The CDR3 spans 12 residues. CDR3 nucleotide sequence: TGCAGCGTTGAAGATCGGGGAACGAGCTACACCTTC. Amino acid sequence: CSVEDRGTSYTF.

The V gene is TRBV7-2, the J gene TRBJ2-6; D remains unclear. The CDR3 has 13 residues. Germline CDR1 SGHTA, CDR2 FQGNSA. The ends were cut back, 5 bases at V and 4 bases at J, with 6 bases in the middle. CDR3 DNA: TGTGCCAGCAGCGCAGAGGGGGCCAACGTCCTGACTTTC. Translating gives CASSAEGANVLTF.

This clonotype was seen repeatedly, ten times or more. V and J are TRBV7-2 and TRBJ2-7, with D maybe TRBD1 (5 bases). V was shortened by 5 bases and J by 0 bases, with 11 bases between the two germline ends. Per germline, CDR1 SGHTA and CDR2 FQGNSA. The CDR3 has 14 amino acids. CDR3 in DNA: TGTGCCAGCAGCCAAGGGGTTAACTCCTACGAGCAGTACTTC. It specifies CASSQGVNSYEQYF.

The chain couples TRBV29-1 to TRBJ2-2; the D is unclear. Germline V CDR1 and CDR2: SQVTM, ANQGSEA. V lost 3 bases, J lost 8 bases, and 7 bases lay in between. The CDR3 sequence is 11 residues long. The CDR3 spells CSVDWGGELFF. Written as DNA, the CDR3 is TGCAGCGTTGATTGGGGTGGGGAGCTGTTTTTT.

This clonotype was recorded many times. The rearrangement uses TRBV12-3 or TRBV12-4 and TRBJ2-7, with no clear D. The CDR3 sequence is 13 residues long. The ends were cut back, 6 bases at V and 5 bases at J, with 14 bases in the middle. In nucleotides, the CDR3 is TGTGCCAGCAGCCTAAGGAAGGTAGACGAGCAGTACTTC. The encoded protein is CASSLRKVDEQYF.

This clonotype was found many times. CDR3 bases: TGTGCCAGCAGCCAAGATCGCCAGGGACCCTATGGCTACACCTTC. Its translation is CASSQDRQGPYGYTF. The chain is built from TRBV4-2 and TRBJ1-2, with a tentative D call TRBD1 (5 bases). The ends were cut back, 0 bases at V and 4 bases at J, with 12 bases in the middle. This CDR3 is built from 15 residues. Germline V gene sequence: CDR1 LGHNA, CDR2 YNFKEQ.

This clonotype was counted between two and nine times. The chain couples TRBV6-2 or TRBV6-3 to TRBJ1-5, with D hard to call. Per the germline V gene, CDR1 is MNHEY and CDR2 is SVGEGT. The length of the CDR3 is 12 residues. V was shortened by 5 bases and J by 5 bases, with 7 bases between the two germline ends. The CDR3 DNA follows: TGTGCCAGCAGTAAGACGGATCAGCCCCAGCATTTT. It is translated as CASSKTDQPQHF.

V usage is TRBV30 and J usage is TRBJ1-1; D unresolved. Germline V gene sequence: CDR1 GTSNPN, CDR2 SVGIG (reference sequence). The CDR3 has 12 amino acids. Trimming left V 2 bases short and J 1 base short, with 5 bases between. In nucleotides, the CDR3 is TGTGCCTGGAGTCTTCAGAACACTGAAGCTTTCTTT. This sequence encodes CAWSLQNTEAFF.

This clonotype has ten or more counts. The chain has TRBV7-9 and TRBJ1-1; D remains ambiguous. This CDR3 region has 13 residues. Trimming cost V 2 bases and J 5 bases, with 9 bases left between them. Germline CDR1 and CDR2: SEHNR and FQNEAQ (reference sequence). The CDR3 region has the DNA TGTGCCAGCAGCTTATCGGGTAGGACTGAAGCTTTCTTT. It is translated as CASSLSGRTEAFF.

The chain carries TRBV10-3 and TRBJ1-2, with 7 nucleotides matching TRBD1. V shed 5 bases and J 4 bases; nucleotides not matched to a gene: 10. The CDR3 is 15 residues long. Germline CDR1 ENHRY, CDR2 SYGVKD. The CDR3 protein is CAISSTGREPYGYTF. The CDR3 bases are TGTGCCATCAGTTCGACAGGGAGGGAGCCCTATGGCTACACCTTC.

There are a few counts of this clonotype. The chain links TRBV7-2 to TRBJ1-5, with a tentative D call TRBD1 (5 bases). The length of the CDR3 is 15 residues. The germline CDR1 and CDR2 sequences are SGHTA and FQGNSA. Trimming left V 11 bases short and J 6 bases short, with 23 bases between. Here the CDR3 DNA reads TGTGCCTGGAGTGTAGGGTTGGGGCATACTCAGCCCCAGCATTTT. Translated: CAWSVGLGHTQPQHF.

This clonotype has a handful of counts. This sequence joins TRBV10-2 and TRBJ1-3; weak D call: TRBD1 (6 bases). Trimming cost V 5 bases and J 2 bases, with 13 bases left between them. The CDR3 is 15 residues long. Germline V gives CDR1 WSHSY, CDR2 SAAADI. CDR3 loop: CASSLGTRTGNTIYF. DNA for the CDR3: TGCGCCAGCAGTCTAGGGACAAGAACTGGAAACACCATATATTTT.

This clonotype has more than one count but fewer than ten. The genes are TRBV5-6 and TRBJ1-1, with 9 bases lining up with TRBD1. The CDR3 contains 16 residues. CDR1 is SGHDT and CDR2 is YYEEEE in the germline V gene. V gave up 2 bases and J gave up 3 bases; unmatched junction bases: 8. The CDR3: CASSLGTGILDTEAFF. For the CDR3, the DNA is TGTGCCAGCAGCTTAGGGACAGGGATTCTGGACACTGAAGCTTTCTTT.

This clonotype was observed a handful of times. V gene TRBV29-1 combines with J gene TRBJ2-2; D is perhaps TRBD2 (6 bases). The V gene's germline CDR1 is SQVTM and CDR2 ANQGSEA. V was shortened by 4 bases and J by 8 bases, with 14 bases between the two germline ends. The CDR3 covers 13 residues. For the CDR3, the DNA is TGCAGCGTTGTTTTACTAGCCGGGGGGGAGCTGTTTTTT. Translated, it gives CSVVLLAGGELFF.

This clonotype came up a few times. V gene TRBV5-1 combines with J gene TRBJ2-2, with 10 nucleotides matching TRBD2. Germline V CDR1 and CDR2: SGHRS, YFSETQ. The ends lost 0 bases at V and 6 bases at J; junction bases unmatched: 11. The CDR3 extends over 18 amino acids. The CDR3 DNA reads TGCGCCAGCAGCTTGGTGGCGCTAGCGGGAGTATTCCCCGGGGAGCTGTTTTTT. Protein product: CASSLVALAGVFPGELFF.

This clonotype was detected a few times. V is TRBV6-6 and J is TRBJ2-2; 8 bases agree with TRBD2. Trimming removed 5 bases from V and 5 bases from J; junction bases left unmatched: 7. CDR1 is MNHNY, CDR2 SVGAGI, per germline (reference sequence). The CDR3 loop spans 15 amino acids. CDR3 bases: TGTGCCAGCAGTACCAGCGGGAGTGGTACCGGGGAGCTGTTTTTT. It translates to CASSTSGSGTGELFF.

This clonotype showed up just a few times. V usage is TRBV6-6 and J usage is TRBJ1-6; 11 nucleotides match TRBD1. Per the germline V gene, CDR1 is MNHNY and CDR2 is SVGAGI (reference sequence). The CDR3 covers 14 residues. V gave up 8 bases and J gave up 10 bases; unmatched junction bases: 7. Here the CDR3 DNA reads TGTGCCAGCCTGGGGGGACAGGGGGAATCACCCCTCCACTTT. It translates to CASLGGQGESPLHF.

The V and J genes are TRBV20-1 and TRBJ1-6; TRBD1 matches 7 bases. The ends lost 6 bases at V and 5 bases at J; junction bases unmatched: 25. This CDR3 is 20 amino acids long. Per the germline V gene, CDR1 is DFQATT and CDR2 is SNEGSKA (reference sequence). The CDR3 DNA reads as TGCAGTGCGACAACCTACTTACAGGGGAGGATAGGGACAAATAATTCACCCCTCCACTTT. Protein: CSATTYLQGRIGTNNSPLHF.

This clonotype was detected only a few times. The rearrangement joins TRBV12-5 to TRBJ2-2; possibly TRBD1 or TRBD2 for D (5 bases each). The CDR3 has 12 amino acids. The germline CDR1 and CDR2 sequences are LGHNT and FRNRAP. Trimming pared 6 bases from V and 6 bases from J, leaving 8 bases between. The CDR3 DNA follows: TGTGCTAGTGGACTGGGGGCCGGGGAGCTGTTTTTT. Residues: CASGLGAGELFF.

The chain combines TRBV20-1 with TRBJ2-5; TRBD2 might be the D (6 bases). CDR1 and CDR2 from the germline V gene are DFQATT and SNEGSKA (reference sequence). The CDR3 is made up of 15 amino acids. With 6 bases removed from V and 2 bases from J, the gap between germline ends came to 19 bases. The CDR3 protein is CSATPQGRGQETQYF. CDR3 DNA: TGCAGTGCAACTCCCCAGGGTCGGGGGCAAGAGACCCAGTACTTC.

The CDR3 loop is CASSYVLAGTQETQYF. The CDR3 region has the DNA TGTGCCAGCAGTTACGTTTTAGCGGGGACCCAAGAGACCCAGTACTTC. This rearrangement joins TRBV6-5 to TRBJ2-5; 8 bases are a match to TRBD2. This CDR3 contains 16 residues. Germline V lookup: CDR1 MNHEY, CDR2 SVGAGI. V was pared by 2 bases and J by 1 base, with 6 bases of the junction left unmatched.

For this clonotype: A junction boundary mismatches the germline segment, possibly from a read error. V gene TRBV7-2 combines with J gene TRBJ2-5; TRBD2 matches at 8 bases. Germline lookup yields CDR1 SGHTA and CDR2 FQGNSA. This CDR3 spans 12 amino acids. The CDR3 spells CASSLGVGLGHF. The CDR3 nucleotides are TGTGCCAGCAGCCTGGGAGTGGGACTAGGACACTTC.

With respect to this clonotype: The final CDR3 position lacks the conserved phenylalanine or tryptophan, pointing to a likely read error. The limits of the CDR3 on the DNA are not certain, so only TCRdb's listed CDR3 is given. This chain connects TRBV15 to TRBJ2-5. Inclusive of both ends, the CDR3 amounts to 15 amino acids. Germline values: CDR1 LNHNV, CDR2 YYDKDF (reference sequence). CDR3 region: CATSREDATKRPSTS.

This clonotype occurred many times. The rearrangement joins TRBV4-2 to TRBJ1-5, with unresolved D. V lost 3 bases to trimming and J lost 4 bases, with 13 bases between them. This CDR3 has 15 amino acids. The germline gives CDR1 LGHNA, CDR2 YNFKEQ. CDR3 residues: CASSHSASLNQPQHF. Here the CDR3 DNA reads TGTGCCAGCAGCCACTCGGCCAGCTTGAATCAGCCCCAGCATTTT.

About this clonotype: This may arise from a read error, as a much more abundant clone is one base away. V gene TRBV9 combines with J gene TRBJ1-4; D not resolved. The CDR3 consists of 14 residues. CDR1 is SGDLS, CDR2 YYNGEE, per germline. The CDR3 reads CASSGLESNEKLLF. As DNA, the CDR3 is TGTGCCAGCAGCGGGCTGGAGTCTAATGAAAAACTGCTTTTT.

The chain recombines TRBV5-1 with TRBJ1-3; unclear D gene. With 2 bases removed from V and 2 bases from J, the gap between germline ends came to 11 bases. Germline CDR1 is SGHRS and CDR2 is YFSETQ. The CDR3 has 15 residues. For the CDR3, the DNA is TGCGCCAGCAGCTTAACGGGGATCGCTGGAAACACCATATATTTT. Translating it yields CASSLTGIAGNTIYF.

This rearrangement joins TRBV2 to TRBJ2-7; the match to TRBD2 covers 8 bases. Per the germline V gene, CDR1 is SNHLY and CDR2 is FYNNEI. This CDR3 has 12 amino acids. Losses at the gene ends were 7 bases for V and 8 bases for J; bases not matched to a gene: 7. CDR3 DNA sequence: TGTGCCAGCAATCGGGGGGGGGATCAGCAGTACTTC. It codes for CASNRGGDQQYF.

This clonotype was picked up many times. The V gene is TRBV4-3, the J gene TRBJ1-2, with unresolved D. The germline CDR1 and CDR2 sequences are LGHNA and YSLEER. This CDR3 is 16 amino acids long. Trimming removed 3 bases from V and 4 bases from J, with 18 bases in between. The chain's CDR3 is CASSHDERPNSYGYTF. CDR3 sequence (DNA): TGCGCCAGCAGCCACGACGAAAGGCCCAACAGCTATGGCTACACCTTC.